This T cell receptor (beta chain) was profiled in a study of CD8+ T cells in alopecia areata. Study background: At a dose of 5 to 10 mg twice daily, oral tofacitinib was given to treated patients. Study conclusions and caveats: Clonality was higher in lesional than normal scalp, especially in alopecia totalis/universalis. Normal skin contains resident alphabeta T cells, and these are also sequenced in scalp samples.

Trimming removed 9 bases at V and 1 base at J, with 19 bases between. Germline CDR1 and CDR2: SNHLY and FYNNEI. The CDR3 spans 16 residues. Collection of lesional scalp punch biopsies and peripheral blood was performed in alopecia areata patients. RNA was extracted and reverse transcribed into cDNA as the sequencing template. The protocol was immunoSEQ multiplex PCR, while the TCRdb copy is restricted to in-frame clones and leaves out a portion. This sample has just over 5,500 clones, with less than 75% found just once. This clone was seen only a few times. Its antigen is not identified. Sequencing used skin, obtained at week 0. This sequence originates from a human donor with alopecia areata. V and J are TRBV2 and TRBJ1-5, with no clear D. The CDR3 loop reads CARSSGPLGSNQPQHF. The CDR3 DNA follows: TGTGCCAGATCCTCGGGCCCTCTAGGCAGCAATCAGCCCCAGCATTTT.